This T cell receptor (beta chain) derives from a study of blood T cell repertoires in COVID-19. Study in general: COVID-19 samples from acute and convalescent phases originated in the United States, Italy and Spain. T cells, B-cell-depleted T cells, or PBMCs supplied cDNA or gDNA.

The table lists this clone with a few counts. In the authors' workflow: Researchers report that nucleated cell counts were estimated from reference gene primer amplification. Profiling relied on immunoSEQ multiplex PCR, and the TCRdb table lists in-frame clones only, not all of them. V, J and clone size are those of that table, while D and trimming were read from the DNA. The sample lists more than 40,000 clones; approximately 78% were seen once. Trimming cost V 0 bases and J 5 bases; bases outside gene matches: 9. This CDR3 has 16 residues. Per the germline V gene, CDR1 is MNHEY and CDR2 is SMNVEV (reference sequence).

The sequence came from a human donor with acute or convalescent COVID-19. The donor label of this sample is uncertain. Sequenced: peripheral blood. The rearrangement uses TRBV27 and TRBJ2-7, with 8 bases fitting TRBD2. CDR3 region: CASSLSGLVPGHEQYF. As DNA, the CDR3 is TGTGCCAGCAGTTTATCGGGACTAGTTCCTGGGCACGAGCAGTACTTC.